The T cell receptor (beta chain) described here comes from a study of cytomegalovirus exposure and HLA in healthy donors (TCRdb year 2017). In terms of the full investigation: In an earlier analysis of several hundred of the donors, 276 Gb of sequence data and about 110 million unique TCR beta sequences from 150 million to 200 million T cells were reported. Using immunosequencing, the study profiled T cell repertoires from some 670 subjects and related those repertoires to cytomegalovirus serostatus. Rather than using new phenotypic data, the later analysis identified candidate immune exposures from TCR beta sequences and from how often those sequences occurred across donors. The genetic ancestry cluster associated with self-reported Caucasian donors included roughly four fifths of the roughly 380 genotyped donors. The aim of the study was to test whether cataloging public T cell receptors could identify signatures of past pathogen exposure. The study combined high-throughput TCR immunosequencing, statistical association of individual TCRs with disease status, and machine learning to predict cytomegalovirus infection status. An earlier analysis of fewer than 700 of the donors applied high-throughput TCR beta sequencing to assess whether each TCR beta V gene segment acted as functional or pseudogenic. A later analysis re-examined previously published TCR beta repertoires from about 670 donors and added high-resolution HLA genotyping to investigate patterns of TCR occurrence. Among roughly 400 genotyped donors of the cohort, an average of roughly 240,000 unique TCR beta nucleotide sequences were sequenced per donor, roughly a sixth of them non-productive. A separate validation cohort of over a hundred different subjects was used in addition to the roughly 700-subject first cohort. Alongside the repertoire data, information on donor age, sex, ethnicity and CMV serostatus was compiled. Approximately 310 gigabases of sequencing data and around 80 million unique TCR sequences made up an early release that covered roughly 670 HLA-typed donors. The number of typed donors differed by locus: about 620-640 for A, B, C, DRB1 and DQB1; some 500 for DQA1; approximately 600 for DPA1; and roughly 490 for DPB1. Every discovery cohort repertoire had been produced on one sequencing platform. Roughly five DR-DQ haplotypes were treated as single units for association and clustering because of strong linkage in the cohort. Genome-wide SNP genotypes for about 65% of the 666 donors were used in a later genetic analysis, which treated that subset as a discovery cohort. HLA typing included class I and class II loci at four-digit resolution. What the study reported, not specific to this receptor: Strong co-occurrence of HLA alleles, especially DR and DQ, made assigning TCR associations to individual alleles difficult. According to the authors, the approach could potentially be generalized to other disease states and immunological phenotypes. While some public TCRs were present in many individuals, most TCR sequences turned up only very rarely across donors. Because HLA typing was unavailable for some donors at each locus, only the typed subset was used in association tests. In an earlier analysis of 500 to 650 of the donors, most TCR beta V segments appeared in productive rearrangements about 87% or about 30% of the time, broadly matching IMGT annotations. The presence/absence analyses assumed that sequencing depth was roughly uniform across donors, and that assumption may not be true. A total of fewer than 200 TCR beta chains were listed by the study as associated with cytomegalovirus. A further reported finding was that TCR beta sequences accurately predicted the HLA-A and HLA-B alleles for most subjects in the first cohort. An association between a missense DCLRE1C variant and V-gene and J-gene trimming of TCR beta chains was found in a later genetic analysis and replicated in an independent cohort. Fewer than 20 rarely observed V segments, including chromosome 9 orphons, were excluded from the earlier analysis of about 500 of the donors because counts were too low. A cluster of highly shared sequence variants was judged likely to be a technical artifact of the sequencing pipeline. Compared with the roughly 710-donor mean, donors in an Asian-associated ancestry cluster had fewer N-insertions in productive TCRs, according to a later genetic analysis. Compared with equally common non-associated chains, HLA-associated TCR beta chains in a later analysis were more clonally expanded and had lower generation probabilities. A few of the identified cytomegalovirus-associated TCR beta chains were confirmed in vitro to be specific for cytomegalovirus antigens. In this cohort, only TCR beta chains were sequenced, and detectable features were limited by the absence of alpha or paired-chain data. In both the original and validation cohorts, the classifier was reported to diagnose cytomegalovirus status with high specificity and sensitivity. For the cohort, immune exposure information was limited to CMV serostatus. According to a later analysis, parvovirus B19, influenza, CMV and Epstein-Barr virus appeared linked to several top co-occurrence clusters. The 87-base-pair reads could not distinguish some IMGT-functional V segments, including TRBV6-2 and TRBV6-3, so those segments were excluded. Linkage disequilibrium might explain the correlated functional status among segregating V segments, but an unknown experimental factor could not be excluded. In a later analysis, TCR association rates were found to vary across HLA loci, with the most associated TCRs seen for DRB1 alleles and the fewest for HLA-C alleles. Most CMV-associated TCR beta chains appeared to be HLA-restricted in a later analysis, and the HLA associations seemed to be driven largely by CMV exposure. At a false discovery rate of 0.05, a later analysis linked around 15,000 TCR beta sequences to specific HLA alleles.

CDR1 and CDR2 are drawn from the germline V gene: SGHRS, YFSETQ. Its CDR3 holds 17 amino acids, cysteine through phenylalanine. Of all the DNA, just the CDR3 is kept, 51 bases in frame from base 1. Trimming leaves V shorter by 4 bases and J shorter by 0 bases, with the junction holding 8 bases beyond the gene matches. Library preparation used the immunoSEQ multiplex PCR assay. The multiplex PCR relied on a mix of 60 forward primers for TCR Vbeta segments and 13 reverse primers for TCR Jbeta segments. The CDR3 region of rearranged TCR beta genes was amplified from genomic DNA with a multiplex PCR assay. The Illumina HiSeq System was used to sequence the amplified TCR beta libraries as 87-base-pair reads. The original methods were these. A later analysis tallied tens of millions of unique TCR beta chains across the 660 or so repertoires, and roughly 11 million of those chains were shared by two or more donors. Raw reads were error-corrected and collapsed into unique sequences by a nearest-neighbor algorithm in which closely related sequences were merged to remove PCR and sequencing errors. V, D and J gene segments were assigned by aligning CDR3 sequences to IMGT reference sequences. For a sequence to be retained, at least a six-nucleotide match to both a V gene segment and a J gene segment was required. A rearrangement was called productive if the CDR3 had no stop codons and remained in frame with V and J, and every other rearrangement was called non-productive. Following IMGT convention, CDR3 was defined as the stretch from the second conserved V-encoded cysteine up to the conserved J-encoded phenylalanine. Sequences without an unambiguous match to a single V gene segment were excluded from the earlier analysis of 500 to 700 of the donors. In an earlier analysis of 450 to 700 of the donors, V segments were called functional above 56.7% productive rearrangements and were called segregating when the between-donor standard deviation exceeded 5%. A statistical classification framework was built to diagnose cytomegalovirus status from the catalog of TCR beta chain sequences. A later analysis assigned V and J genes by comparing TCR nucleotide sequences with IMGT/GENE-DB human TR gene sequences. In a later analysis, CDR3 sequences and most-parsimonious VDJ recombination scenarios were assigned using the TCRdist pipeline. In a later analysis, each TCR beta chain was defined by its CDR3 amino acid sequence together with its V-gene family, and reads lacking a unique V-gene family were excluded. A later analysis removed 592 highly shared, low-generation-probability nucleotide sequences to deal with suspected cross-contamination and a sequencing artifact. In a later analysis, a clonal expansion index was calculated for each public chain from normalized within-repertoire ranks of inferred template counts. Generation probabilities in a later analysis came from a VDJ recombination model fitted to out-of-frame rearrangements, and those results were checked against IGoR. In a later analysis, hypergeometric tests were used to score TCR-TCR, TCR-HLA and TCR-CMV co-occurrence, with a repertoire-size bias correction applied to TCR pairs. A later analysis estimated false discovery rates by permuting HLA or CMV assignments 20 times. A later analysis grouped co-occurring TCRs with DBSCAN, adding TCRdist sequence similarity when clustering within HLA-allele-positive subsets. Repertoires with fewer than 30,000 or more than 120,000 public chains, plus five repertoires with anomalous nucleotide sharing, were excluded from co-occurrence clustering. Drawn from immuneACCESS, this table holds only the in-frame rearrangements with V and J called that TCRdb kept. Clones are partly lost; checked studies trace under half to an unresolved V gene and leave the rest unexplained. V and J calls and clone size are those listed in that table; D and trimming were worked out from the DNA. Present in this sample are about 130,000 clones, about 10% of which were seen just once. Of the sample, approximately 4.4% falls within the top ten clones.

The cohort comprised 670 or so healthy bone marrow donors. Cohort members were all nominally healthy when sampled, although unrecorded immune exposures were likely present. The donor was CMV seropositive and was included in the group of some 290 seropositive cohort members. A peripheral blood sample was collected from each donor, and TCR beta sequencing was performed on peripheral blood mononuclear cells. The Qiagen DNeasy Blood Extraction Kit was used to extract genomic DNA from the blood cell samples. This clone was counted only a few times. Its antigen is not yet known. Base qualities are missing; no much larger clone stands one base away.

This TCR was sampled from a woman aged 18-35 years in good health and CMV-seropositive. Sequences were obtained from PBMCs. The receptor chain draws on TRBV5-1 and TRBJ2-2; 8 bases in the middle match TRBD1. The sequence in DNA is TGCGCCAGCAGCCGTACACCAGGGGGCACGAACACCGGGGAGCTGTTTTTT. Translated, this is CASSRTPGGTNTGELFF.